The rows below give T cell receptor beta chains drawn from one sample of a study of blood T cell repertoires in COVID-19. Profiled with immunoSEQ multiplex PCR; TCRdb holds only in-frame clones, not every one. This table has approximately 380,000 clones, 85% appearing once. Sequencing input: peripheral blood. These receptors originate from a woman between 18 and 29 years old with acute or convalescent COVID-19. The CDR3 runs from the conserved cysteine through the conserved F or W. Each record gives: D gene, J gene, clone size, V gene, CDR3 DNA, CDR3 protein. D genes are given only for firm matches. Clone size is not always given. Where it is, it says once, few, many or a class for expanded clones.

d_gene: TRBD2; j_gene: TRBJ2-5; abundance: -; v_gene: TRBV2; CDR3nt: TGTGCCACAACCGGGACTAGCGTGTCCGAGACCCAGTACTTC; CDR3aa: CATTGTSVSETQYF
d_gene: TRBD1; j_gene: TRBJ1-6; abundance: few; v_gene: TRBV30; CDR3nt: TGTGCCTGGACTCTCGGGGACAGGGATAATTCACCCCTCCACTTT; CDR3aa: CAWTLGDRDNSPLHF
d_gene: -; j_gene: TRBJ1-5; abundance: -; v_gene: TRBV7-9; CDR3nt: TGTGCCAGCAGCTCACAGACAGCTATTCAGCCCCAGCATTTT; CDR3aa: CASSSQTAIQPQHF
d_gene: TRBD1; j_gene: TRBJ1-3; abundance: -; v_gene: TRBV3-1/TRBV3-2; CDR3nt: TGTGCCAGCAGCCAAGCCCCGGACAGGATTGGAAACACCATATATTTT; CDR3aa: CASSQAPDRIGNTIYF
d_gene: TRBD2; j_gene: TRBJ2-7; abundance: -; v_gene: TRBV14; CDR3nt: TGTGCCAGCAGCCAAGCCGGGGGGGGTAAGCAGTACTTC; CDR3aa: CASSQAGGGKQYF
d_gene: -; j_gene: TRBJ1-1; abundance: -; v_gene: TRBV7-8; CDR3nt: TGTGCCAGCAGCGGAGGGGGGACTGTAAGGGCTTTCTTT; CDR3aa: CASSGGGTVRAFF
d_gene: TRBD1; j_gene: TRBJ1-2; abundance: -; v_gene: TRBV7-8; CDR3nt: TGTGCCAGCAGCTCCGGGACAGGGGATCGCTACACCTTC; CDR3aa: CASSSGTGDRYTF
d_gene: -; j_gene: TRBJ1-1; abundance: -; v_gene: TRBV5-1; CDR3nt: TGCGCCAGCGGGGGACAACCGAACACTGAAGCTTTCTTT; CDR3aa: CASGGQPNTEAFF
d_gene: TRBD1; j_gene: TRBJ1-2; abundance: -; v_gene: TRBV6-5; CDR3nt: TGTGCCAGCAGTTACCTAGGACAGGGGGAATATGGCTACACCTTC; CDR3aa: CASSYLGQGEYGYTF
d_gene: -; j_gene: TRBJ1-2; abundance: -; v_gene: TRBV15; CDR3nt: TGTGCCACCAGCACAGGGTCGACCTATGGCTACACCTTC; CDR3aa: CATSTGSTYGYTF
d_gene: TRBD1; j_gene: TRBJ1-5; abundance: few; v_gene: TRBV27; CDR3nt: TGTGCCAGCAGTTTGAGGGGGCGGCTCAATTGGCCCCAGCATTTT; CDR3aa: CASSLRGRLNWPQHF
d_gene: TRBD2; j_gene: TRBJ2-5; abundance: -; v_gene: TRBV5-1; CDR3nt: TGCGCCAGCAGCTCCTCTAGCGGGGGGAGAGAGACCCAGTACTTC; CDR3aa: CASSSSSGGRETQYF
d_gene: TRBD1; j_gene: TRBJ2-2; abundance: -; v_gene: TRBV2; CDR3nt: TGTGCCAGTTCCGGGACAGGCGTTAGGAACACCGGGGAGCTGTTTTTT; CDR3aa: CASSGTGVRNTGELFF
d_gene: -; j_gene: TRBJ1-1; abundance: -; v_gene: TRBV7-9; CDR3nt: TGTGCCAGCAGCTTACGACAGGTGAGGCCTGAAGCTTTCTTT; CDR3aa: CASSLRQVRPEAFF
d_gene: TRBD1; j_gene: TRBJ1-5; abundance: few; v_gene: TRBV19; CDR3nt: TGTGCCAGTAGTGTACAGGGGCAGAGGGGCAATCAGCCCCAGCATTTT; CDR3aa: CASSVQGQRGNQPQHF
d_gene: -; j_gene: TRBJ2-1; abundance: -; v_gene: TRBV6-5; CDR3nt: TGTGCCAGCAAGCGTATCTCCTACAATGAGCAGTTCTTC; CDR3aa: CASKRISYNEQFF
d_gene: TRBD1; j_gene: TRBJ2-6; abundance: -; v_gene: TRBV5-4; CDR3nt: TGTGCCAGCAGCGATAATGACAGGGGAGGATCTGGGGCCAACGTCCTGACTTTC; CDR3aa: CASSDNDRGGSGANVLTF
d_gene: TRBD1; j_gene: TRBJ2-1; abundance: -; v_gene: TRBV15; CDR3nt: TGTGCCACCAGCAGAGATTTCAAGGGGACAGGCAATGAGCAGTTCTTC; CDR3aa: CATSRDFKGTGNEQFF
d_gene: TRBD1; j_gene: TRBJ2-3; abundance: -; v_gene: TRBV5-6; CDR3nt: TGTGCCAGCACCTTAACCCCGGGACAGGGAACAGATACGCAGTATTTT; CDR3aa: CASTLTPGQGTDTQYF
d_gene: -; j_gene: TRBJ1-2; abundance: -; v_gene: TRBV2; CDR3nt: TGTGCCAGCAGTGAAGAAGGAGTTAGGAACTATGGCTACACCTTC; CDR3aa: CASSEEGVRNYGYTF
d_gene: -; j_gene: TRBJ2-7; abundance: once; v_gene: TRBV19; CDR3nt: TGTGCCAGTAGTCCCGACACCACCTACGAGCAGTACTTC; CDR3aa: CASSPDTTYEQYF
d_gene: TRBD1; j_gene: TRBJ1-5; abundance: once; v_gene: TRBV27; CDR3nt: TGTGCCAGCAGCGCAGGGGGGCCCCGCAATCAGCCCCAGCATTTT; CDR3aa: CASSAGGPRNQPQHF
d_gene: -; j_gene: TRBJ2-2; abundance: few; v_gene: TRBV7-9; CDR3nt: TGTGCCAGCGCGATACAGGTCCAAGCGACCGGGGAGCTGTTTTTT; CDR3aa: CASAIQVQATGELFF
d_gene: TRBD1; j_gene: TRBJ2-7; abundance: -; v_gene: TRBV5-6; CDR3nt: TGTGCCAGCAGCCCTGACAGGGGCGACGAGCAGTACTTC; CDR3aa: CASSPDRGDEQYF
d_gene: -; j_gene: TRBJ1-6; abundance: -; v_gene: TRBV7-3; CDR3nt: TGTGCCAGCAGCCTAGGGGAAAGAGGTTCACCCCTCCACTTT; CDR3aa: CASSLGERGSPLHF
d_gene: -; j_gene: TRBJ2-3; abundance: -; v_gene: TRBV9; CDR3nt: TGTGCCAGCAGCGGGGTGCGGGGGCACACAGATACGCAGTATTTT; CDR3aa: CASSGVRGHTDTQYF
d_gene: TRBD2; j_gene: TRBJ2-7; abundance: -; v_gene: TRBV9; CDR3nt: TGTGCCAGCAGCCCTCGCCGGAGTAGCGGGGAGTACGAGCAGTACTTC; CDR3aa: CASSPRRSSGEYEQYF
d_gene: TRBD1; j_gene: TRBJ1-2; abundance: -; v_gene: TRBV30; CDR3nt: TGTGCCTGGAGCGCTTCAGGGGGAGTTAACTATGGCTACACCTTC; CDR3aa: CAWSASGGVNYGYTF
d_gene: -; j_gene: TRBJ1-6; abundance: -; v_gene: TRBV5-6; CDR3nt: TGTGCCAGCAGCGTTAGACAGGAGAGCTCCTATAATTCACCCCTCCACTTT; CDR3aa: CASSVRQESSYNSPLHF
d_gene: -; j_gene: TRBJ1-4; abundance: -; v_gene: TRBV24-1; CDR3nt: TGTGCCACCACCCGGAGGGCCAAACTGTTTTTT; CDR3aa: CATTRRAKLFF
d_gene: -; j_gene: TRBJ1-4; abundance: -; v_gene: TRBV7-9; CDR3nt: TGTGCCAGCAGCTTAAGACAGGAAAAACTGTTTTTT; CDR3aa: CASSLRQEKLFF
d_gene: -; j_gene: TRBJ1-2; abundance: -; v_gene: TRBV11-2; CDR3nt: TGTGCCAGCAGCCCGACGTGGGACAAAAACTATGGCTACACCTTC; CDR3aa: CASSPTWDKNYGYTF